This is a list of T cell receptor beta chains from one sample in a study of T-cell reconstitution after alpha-beta-depleted transplantation in children. TCRdb reprocessed the PCR reads with MiXCR, giving one entry per CDR3 protein. Of about 15,000 distinct CDR3 sequences in the sample, around 5.8% were seen once. The source was PBMCs, collected before TCRalphabeta/CD19-depleted stem cell transplant. These TCRs come from a boy younger than 18 with acute lymphoblastic leukemia, due to receive a stem cell transplant. Both conserved end residues are part of each CDR3. The D gene is left open where the match is weak. Not all rows give a size; the values are once, few, many and, for expanded clones, a class.

abundance: many; j_gene: TRBJ1-5; d_gene: -; v_gene: TRBV9; CDR3aa: CASSLQGGSNQPQHF; CDR3nt: TGTGCCAGCAGCCTACAGGGAGGGAGCAATCAGCCCCAGCATTTT
abundance: many; j_gene: TRBJ1-2; d_gene: -; v_gene: TRBV29-1; CDR3aa: CSDTGPLNGGYTF; CDR3nt: TGCAGCGACACGGGTCCCCTAAATGGGGGCTACACCTTC
abundance: many; j_gene: TRBJ1-1; d_gene: -; v_gene: TRBV5-1; CDR3aa: CASSLSGRTHMNTEAFF; CDR3nt: TGCGCCAGCAGCCTCTCCGGACGGACACACATGAACACTGAAGCTTTCTTT
abundance: medium-sized; j_gene: TRBJ2-1; d_gene: TRBD2; v_gene: TRBV3-1; CDR3aa: CASSRLAERDEQFF; CDR3nt: TGTGCCAGCAGCCGGCTAGCGGAGAGGGATGAGCAGTTCTTC
abundance: medium-sized; j_gene: TRBJ2-5; d_gene: TRBD2; v_gene: TRBV24-1; CDR3aa: CATSHGTSGNQETQYF; CDR3nt: TGTGCCACCAGCCACGGGACTAGCGGAAACCAAGAGACCCAGTACTTC
abundance: many; j_gene: TRBJ2-2; d_gene: -; v_gene: TRBV14; CDR3aa: CASSPGELFF; CDR3nt: TGTGCCAGCAGCCCAGGGGAGCTGTTTTTT
abundance: many; j_gene: TRBJ1-1; d_gene: TRBD1; v_gene: TRBV27; CDR3aa: CASSPNRGPTEAFF; CDR3nt: TGTGCCAGCAGTCCGAACAGGGGTCCCACTGAAGCTTTCTTT
abundance: many; j_gene: TRBJ1-6; d_gene: -; v_gene: TRBV9; CDR3aa: CASSARWSSFNSPLHF; CDR3nt: TGTGCCAGCAGCGCAAGGTGGTCCAGCTTTAATTCACCCCTCCACTTT
abundance: many; j_gene: TRBJ1-2; d_gene: -; v_gene: TRBV6-1; CDR3aa: CASSQVGASNYGYTF; CDR3nt: TGTGCCAGCAGTCAAGTAGGGGCGTCTAACTATGGCTACACCTTC
abundance: many; j_gene: TRBJ1-1; d_gene: TRBD1; v_gene: TRBV6-5; CDR3aa: CASSLTGANTEAFF; CDR3nt: TGTGCCAGCAGTCTCACAGGGGCGAACACTGAAGCTTTCTTT
abundance: many; j_gene: TRBJ1-5; d_gene: TRBD1; v_gene: TRBV10-1; CDR3aa: CASSEEDTRRPGQGNQPQHF; CDR3nt: TGCGCCAGCAGTGAGGAAGATACCCGCAGGCCGGGACAGGGGAATCAGCCCCAGCATTTT
abundance: many; j_gene: TRBJ1-2; d_gene: TRBD1; v_gene: TRBV7-6; CDR3aa: CASSPVRGNYGYTF; CDR3nt: TGTGCCAGCAGCCCCGTCAGGGGGAACTATGGCTACACCTTC
abundance: many; j_gene: TRBJ1-1; d_gene: -; v_gene: TRBV7-2; CDR3aa: CASSVRGGTEAFF; CDR3nt: TGTGCCAGCAGCGTGCGGGGGGGGACTGAAGCTTTCTTT
abundance: few; j_gene: TRBJ1-1; d_gene: TRBD1; v_gene: TRBV6-1; CDR3aa: CASSDWGTGKAFF; CDR3nt: TGTGCCAGCAGTGATTGGGGGACAGGGAAGGCTTTCTTT
abundance: many; j_gene: TRBJ2-3; d_gene: -; v_gene: TRBV3-1; CDR3aa: CASSQKGGTSTDTQYF; CDR3nt: TGTGCCAGCAGCCAAAAAGGGGGGACCTCCACCGATACGCAGTATTTT
abundance: many; j_gene: TRBJ2-2; d_gene: -; v_gene: TRBV7-9; CDR3aa: CASSSPPGITGELFF; CDR3nt: TGTGCCAGCAGCTCCCCGCCAGGGATCACCGGGGAGCTGTTTTTT
abundance: many; j_gene: TRBJ2-1; d_gene: TRBD2; v_gene: TRBV5-6; CDR3aa: CASSAPGLASIAPWHNEQFF; CDR3nt: TGTGCCAGCAGTGCGCCGGGACTAGCAAGCATCGCCCCATGGCACAATGAGCAGTTCTTC
abundance: many; j_gene: TRBJ2-2; d_gene: -; v_gene: TRBV7-3; CDR3aa: CASSFDNTGELFF; CDR3nt: TGTGCCAGCAGCTTCGATAACACCGGGGAGCTGTTTTTT
abundance: many; j_gene: TRBJ2-7; d_gene: TRBD2; v_gene: TRBV6-2/TRBV6-3; CDR3aa: CASSSPLAAGEPLLGYEQYF; CDR3nt: TGTGCCAGCAGTTCCCCCCTAGCAGCGGGAGAGCCTCTCCTCGGGTACGAGCAGTACTTC
abundance: many; j_gene: TRBJ2-5; d_gene: TRBD2; v_gene: TRBV3-1; CDR3aa: CASTLAGGKRETQYF; CDR3nt: TGTGCCAGCACACTAGCGGGAGGAAAGCGAGAGACCCAGTACTTC
abundance: many; j_gene: TRBJ1-1; d_gene: -; v_gene: TRBV6-2/TRBV6-3; CDR3aa: CASSVGWTEAFF; CDR3nt: TGTGCCAGCAGTGTCGGTTGGACTGAAGCTTTCTTT
abundance: many; j_gene: TRBJ2-1; d_gene: TRBD2; v_gene: TRBV20-1; CDR3aa: CSAPRPGLATNEQFF; CDR3nt: TGCAGTGCTCCTAGACCGGGACTAGCAACCAATGAGCAGTTCTTC
abundance: many; j_gene: TRBJ1-2; d_gene: -; v_gene: TRBV30; CDR3aa: CAWSRSSGYGYTF; CDR3nt: TGTGCCTGGAGTAGGAGTAGTGGGTATGGCTACACCTTC
abundance: many; j_gene: TRBJ1-1; d_gene: -; v_gene: TRBV20-1; CDR3aa: CSLNSGNTEAFF; CDR3nt: TGCAGTCTCAATTCCGGGAACACTGAAGCTTTCTTT
abundance: -; j_gene: TRBJ2-6; d_gene: -; v_gene: TRBV5-6; CDR3aa: CASSPGSPWANVLTF; CDR3nt: TGTGCCAGCAGCCCCGGGAGCCCTTGGGCCAACGTCCTGACTTTC
abundance: many; j_gene: TRBJ2-3; d_gene: TRBD2; v_gene: TRBV3-1; CDR3aa: CASSPQGAGVLLTDTQYF; CDR3nt: TGTGCCAGCAGCCCCCAGGGAGCGGGGGTCCTATTAACAGATACGCAGTATTTT
abundance: many; j_gene: TRBJ2-3; d_gene: -; v_gene: TRBV2; CDR3aa: CASSVTGGTDTQYF; CDR3nt: TGTGCCAGCAGTGTGACGGGGGGCACAGATACGCAGTATTTT
abundance: many; j_gene: TRBJ2-1; d_gene: TRBD1; v_gene: TRBV5-5; CDR3aa: CASSLGQGYNEQFF; CDR3nt: TGTGCCAGCAGCTTAGGACAGGGCTACAATGAGCAGTTCTTC
abundance: many; j_gene: TRBJ1-1; d_gene: -; v_gene: TRBV2; CDR3aa: CASRMGLGGEAFF; CDR3nt: TGTGCCAGCAGGATGGGGCTGGGTGGTGAAGCTTTCTTT
abundance: many; j_gene: TRBJ1-6; d_gene: TRBD1; v_gene: TRBV7-9; CDR3aa: CASSIQGDNSPLHF; CDR3nt: TGTGCCAGCAGTATACAGGGGGATAATTCACCCCTCCACTTT
abundance: medium-sized; j_gene: TRBJ2-1; d_gene: TRBD2; v_gene: TRBV4-3; CDR3aa: CASSREREGYNEQFF; CDR3nt: TGCGCCAGCAGCCGCGAGCGGGAGGGCTACAATGAGCAGTTCTTC
abundance: medium-sized; j_gene: TRBJ2-3; d_gene: TRBD2; v_gene: TRBV4-3; CDR3aa: CASSENNRRGGGNTDTQYF; CDR3nt: TGCGCCAGCAGCGAGAATAACAGGAGGGGCGGGGGGAACACAGATACGCAGTATTTT
abundance: many; j_gene: TRBJ2-2; d_gene: -; v_gene: TRBV3-1; CDR3aa: CASSPSLTGELFF; CDR3nt: TGTGCCAGCAGTCCATCCCTTACCGGGGAGCTGTTTTTT
abundance: many; j_gene: TRBJ2-7; d_gene: -; v_gene: TRBV20-1; CDR3aa: CSARDPAFDEQYF; CDR3nt: TGCAGTGCTAGAGATCCCGCTTTCGACGAGCAGTACTTC
abundance: many; j_gene: TRBJ2-1; d_gene: -; v_gene: TRBV9; CDR3aa: CASSVTWERGSYNEQFF; CDR3nt: TGTGCCAGCAGCGTTACGTGGGAGAGGGGCTCCTACAATGAGCAGTTCTTC
abundance: many; j_gene: TRBJ1-6; d_gene: -; v_gene: TRBV5-6; CDR3aa: CASSLQADSPLHF; CDR3nt: TGTGCCAGCAGCTTACAGGCTGATTCACCCCTCCACTTT
abundance: many; j_gene: TRBJ2-1; d_gene: -; v_gene: TRBV20-1; CDR3aa: CSARDPGEYNEQFF; CDR3nt: TGCAGTGCTAGAGACCCGGGAGAATACAATGAGCAGTTCTTC
abundance: many; j_gene: TRBJ2-3; d_gene: TRBD2; v_gene: TRBV20-1; CDR3aa: CSAPRGGSSDTQYF; CDR3nt: TGCAGTGCCCCAAGGGGCGGGAGTTCAGATACGCAGTATTTT
abundance: medium-sized; j_gene: TRBJ2-7; d_gene: -; v_gene: TRBV6-6; CDR3aa: CASSTSSYEQYF; CDR3nt: TGTGCCAGCAGTACTAGCTCCTACGAGCAGTACTTC
abundance: many; j_gene: TRBJ2-3; d_gene: TRBD2; v_gene: TRBV11-2; CDR3aa: CASSLVGVGLAGGSDTQYF; CDR3nt: TGTGCCAGCAGCTTAGTAGGTGTGGGACTAGCGGGAGGTTCAGATACGCAGTATTTT
abundance: medium-sized; j_gene: TRBJ1-5; d_gene: TRBD1; v_gene: TRBV7-2; CDR3aa: CASSLLTGYNQPQHF; CDR3nt: TGTGCCAGCAGCTTGCTGACAGGGTACAATCAGCCCCAGCATTTT